This T cell receptor (beta chain) was captured by sequencing in a study of kidney transplant recipient with SARS-CoV-2 infection. This clonotype came up many times. This CDR3 region has 17 residues. Each CDR3 protein is one row after TCRdb ran MiXCR on the reads. Of fewer than 250,000 distinct CDR3 sequences listed, around 28% were seen once; the top ten hold nearly 7.5%. The sequencing used a blood sample, collected at baseline and on day 111 from a kidney transplant recipient. The origin of this receptor is a male patient aged 25-45 years who had COVID-19 and was a kidney transplant recipient. These T cells may partly come from the graft donor. The chain couples TRBV12-2 to TRBJ1-2. TRBV12-2 is tagged as a pseudogene. CDR3 bases: TGTGCAAGTCGCTTAAAAGTGACTCCACGAAAGACCTATGGCTACACCTTC. Translation: CASRLKVTPRKTYGYTF.